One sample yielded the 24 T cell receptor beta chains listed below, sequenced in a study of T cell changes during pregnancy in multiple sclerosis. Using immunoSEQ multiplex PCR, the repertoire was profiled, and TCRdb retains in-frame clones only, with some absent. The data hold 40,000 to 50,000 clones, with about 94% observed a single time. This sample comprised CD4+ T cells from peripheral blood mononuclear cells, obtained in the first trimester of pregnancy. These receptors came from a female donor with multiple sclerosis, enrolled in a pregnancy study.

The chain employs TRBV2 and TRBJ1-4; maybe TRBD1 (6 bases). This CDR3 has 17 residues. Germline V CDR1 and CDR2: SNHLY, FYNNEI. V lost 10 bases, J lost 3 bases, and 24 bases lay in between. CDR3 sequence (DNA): TGTGCCACAGGGGCGGGGGGTCCGCTCCAAGCTAATGAAAAACTGTTTTTT. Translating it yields CATGAGGPLQANEKLFF.

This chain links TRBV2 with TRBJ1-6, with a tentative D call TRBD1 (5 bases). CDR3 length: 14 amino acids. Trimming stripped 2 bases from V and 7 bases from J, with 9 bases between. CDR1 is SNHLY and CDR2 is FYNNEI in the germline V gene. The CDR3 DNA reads TGTGCCAGCAGTGAAAAGCAGGGAAATTCACCCCTCCACTTT. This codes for CASSEKQGNSPLHF.

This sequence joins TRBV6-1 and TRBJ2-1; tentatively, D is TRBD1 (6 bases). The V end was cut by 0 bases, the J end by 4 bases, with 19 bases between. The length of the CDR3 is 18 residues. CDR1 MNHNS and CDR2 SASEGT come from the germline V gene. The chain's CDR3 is CASSEARALGARYNEQFF. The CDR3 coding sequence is TGTGCCAGCAGTGAAGCTCGGGCGTTGGGGGCGAGGTACAATGAGCAGTTCTTC.

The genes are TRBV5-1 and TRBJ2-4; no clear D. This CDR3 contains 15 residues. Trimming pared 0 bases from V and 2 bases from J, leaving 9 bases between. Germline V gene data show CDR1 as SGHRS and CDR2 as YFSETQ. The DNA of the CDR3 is TGCGCCAGCAGCTTGGAACAGAACACCAAAAACATTCAGTACTTC. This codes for CASSLEQNTKNIQYF.

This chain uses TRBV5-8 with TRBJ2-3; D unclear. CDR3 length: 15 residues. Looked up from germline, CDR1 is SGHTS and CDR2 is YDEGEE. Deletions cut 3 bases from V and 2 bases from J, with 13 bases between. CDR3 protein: CASSSDTAYTDTQYF. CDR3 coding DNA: TGTGCCAGCAGCTCAGACACAGCTTACACAGATACGCAGTATTTT.

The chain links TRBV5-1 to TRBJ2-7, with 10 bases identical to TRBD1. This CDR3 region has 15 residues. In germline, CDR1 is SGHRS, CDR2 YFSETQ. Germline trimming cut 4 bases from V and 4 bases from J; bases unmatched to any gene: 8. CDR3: CASSVLTGGLYEQYF. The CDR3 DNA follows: TGCGCCAGCAGCGTGTTGACAGGGGGCCTATACGAGCAGTACTTC.

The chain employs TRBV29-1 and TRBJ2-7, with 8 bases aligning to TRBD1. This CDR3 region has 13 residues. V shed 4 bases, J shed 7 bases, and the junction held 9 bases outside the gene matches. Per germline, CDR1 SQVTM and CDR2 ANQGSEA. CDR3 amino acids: CSVGLHRGIEQYF. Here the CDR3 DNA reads TGCAGCGTTGGCCTCCACAGGGGGATTGAGCAGTACTTC.

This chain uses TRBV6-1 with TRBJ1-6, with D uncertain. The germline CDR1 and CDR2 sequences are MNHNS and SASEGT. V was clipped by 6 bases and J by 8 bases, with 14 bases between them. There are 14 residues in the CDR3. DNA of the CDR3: TGTGCCAGCAGATCCCCTCGCGGTTATTCACCCCTCCACTTT. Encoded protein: CASRSPRGYSPLHF.

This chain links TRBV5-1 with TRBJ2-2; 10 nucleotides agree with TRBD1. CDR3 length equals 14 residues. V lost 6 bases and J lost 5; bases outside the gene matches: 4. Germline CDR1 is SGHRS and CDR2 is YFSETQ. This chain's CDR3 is CASTGTGETGELFF. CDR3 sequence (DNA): TGCGCCAGCACCGGGACAGGGGAAACCGGGGAGCTGTTTTTT.

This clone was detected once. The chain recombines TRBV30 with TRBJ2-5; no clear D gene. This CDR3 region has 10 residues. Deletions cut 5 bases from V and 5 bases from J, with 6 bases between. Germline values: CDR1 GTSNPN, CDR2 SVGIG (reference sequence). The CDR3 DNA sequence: TGTGCCTGGTCTAGGGAGACCCAGTACTTC. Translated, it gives CAWSRETQYF.

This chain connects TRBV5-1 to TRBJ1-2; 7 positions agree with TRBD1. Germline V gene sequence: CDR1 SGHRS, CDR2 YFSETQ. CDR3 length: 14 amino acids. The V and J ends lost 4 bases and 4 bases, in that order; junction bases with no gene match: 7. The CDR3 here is CASSPPTGIYGYTF. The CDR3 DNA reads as TGCGCCAGCAGCCCACCGACAGGGATCTATGGCTACACCTTC.

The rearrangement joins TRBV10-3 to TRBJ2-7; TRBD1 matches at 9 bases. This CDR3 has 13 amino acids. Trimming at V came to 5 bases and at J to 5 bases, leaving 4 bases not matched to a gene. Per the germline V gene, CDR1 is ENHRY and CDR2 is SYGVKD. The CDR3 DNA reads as TGTGCCATCAGTAGTACAGGGGGCGACGAGCAGTACTTC. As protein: CAISSTGGDEQYF.

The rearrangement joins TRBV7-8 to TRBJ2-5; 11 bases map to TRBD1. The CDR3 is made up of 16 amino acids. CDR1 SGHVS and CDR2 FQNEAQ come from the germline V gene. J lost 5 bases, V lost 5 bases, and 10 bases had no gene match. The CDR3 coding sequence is TGTGCCAGCAGCCCTCGTATGGACAGGGGGCCCGAGACCCAGTACTTC. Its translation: CASSPRMDRGPETQYF.

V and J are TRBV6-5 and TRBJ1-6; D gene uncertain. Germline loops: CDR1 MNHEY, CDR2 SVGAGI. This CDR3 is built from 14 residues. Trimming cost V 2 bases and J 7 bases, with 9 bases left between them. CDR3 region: CASSYQVSNSPLHF. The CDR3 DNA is TGTGCCAGCAGTTACCAAGTTAGCAATTCACCCCTCCACTTT.

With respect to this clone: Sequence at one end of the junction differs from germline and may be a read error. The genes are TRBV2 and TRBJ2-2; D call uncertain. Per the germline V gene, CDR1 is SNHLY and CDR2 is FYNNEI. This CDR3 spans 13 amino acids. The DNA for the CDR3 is TGTGCCAGCAGGGAAGGTAGTACCGGGGAGCTGTTTTTT. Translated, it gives CASREGSTGELFF.

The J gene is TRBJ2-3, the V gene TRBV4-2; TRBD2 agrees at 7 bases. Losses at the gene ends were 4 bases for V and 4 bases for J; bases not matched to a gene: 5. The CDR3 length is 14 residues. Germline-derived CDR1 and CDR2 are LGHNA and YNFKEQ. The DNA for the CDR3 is TGTGCCAGCAGCCCGGGACTACACCCAGATACGCAGTATTTT. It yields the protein CASSPGLHPDTQYF.

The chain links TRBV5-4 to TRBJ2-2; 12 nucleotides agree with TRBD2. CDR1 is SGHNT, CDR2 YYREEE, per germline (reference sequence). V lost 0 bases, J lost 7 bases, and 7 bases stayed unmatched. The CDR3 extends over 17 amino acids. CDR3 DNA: TGTGCCAGCAGCTTGGCCCTAGCGGGGGGGCCTCGCGGGGAGCTGTTTTTT. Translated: CASSLALAGGPRGELFF.

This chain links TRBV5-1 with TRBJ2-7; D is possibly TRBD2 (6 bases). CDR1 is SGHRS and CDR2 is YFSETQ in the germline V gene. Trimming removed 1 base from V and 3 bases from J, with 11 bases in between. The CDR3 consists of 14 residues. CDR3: CASSLSGGRYEQYF. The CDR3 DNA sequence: TGCGCCAGCAGCTTGTCCGGGGGACGCTACGAGCAGTACTTC.

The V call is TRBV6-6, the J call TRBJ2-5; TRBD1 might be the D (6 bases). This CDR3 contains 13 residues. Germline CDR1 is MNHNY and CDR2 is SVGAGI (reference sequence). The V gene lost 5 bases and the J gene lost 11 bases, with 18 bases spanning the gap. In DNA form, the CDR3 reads TGTGCCAGCAGTACCGAACAGGGAAATGGGCAGTACTTC. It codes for CASSTEQGNGQYF.

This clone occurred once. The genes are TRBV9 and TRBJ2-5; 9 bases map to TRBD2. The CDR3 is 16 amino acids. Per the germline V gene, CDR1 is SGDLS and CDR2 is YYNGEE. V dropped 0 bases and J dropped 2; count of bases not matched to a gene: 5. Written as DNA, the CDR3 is TGTGCCAGCAGCGTAGGTAATAGCGGGGGACAAGAGACCCAGTACTTC. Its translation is CASSVGNSGGQETQYF.

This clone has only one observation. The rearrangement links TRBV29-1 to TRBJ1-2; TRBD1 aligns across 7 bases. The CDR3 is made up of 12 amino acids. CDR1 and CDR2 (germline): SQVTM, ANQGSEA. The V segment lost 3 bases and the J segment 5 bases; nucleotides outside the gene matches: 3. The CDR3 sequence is CSVEEGAYGYTF. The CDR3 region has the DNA TGCAGCGTTGAGGAGGGGGCGTATGGCTACACCTTC.

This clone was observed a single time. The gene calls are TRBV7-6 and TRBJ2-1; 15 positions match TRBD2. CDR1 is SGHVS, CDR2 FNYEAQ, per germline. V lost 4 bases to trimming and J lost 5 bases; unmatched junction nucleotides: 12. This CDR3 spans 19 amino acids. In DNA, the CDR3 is TGTGCCAGCAGCTCATTTCTGGGACTAGCGGGGGGTGAAAACAATGAGCAGTTCTTC. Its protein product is CASSSFLGLAGGENNEQFF.

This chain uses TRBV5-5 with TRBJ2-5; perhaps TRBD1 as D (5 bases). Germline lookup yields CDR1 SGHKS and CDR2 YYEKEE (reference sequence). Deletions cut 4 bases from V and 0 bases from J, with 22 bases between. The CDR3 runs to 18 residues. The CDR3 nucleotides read TGTGCCAGCAGCCAAGAGGACAATGGTGTCCCTTACCAAGAGACCCAGTACTTC. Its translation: CASSQEDNGVPYQETQYF. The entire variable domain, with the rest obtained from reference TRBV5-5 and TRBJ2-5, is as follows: DAGVTQSPTHLIKTRGQQVTLRCSPISGHKSVSWYQQVLGQGPQFIFQYYEKEERGRGNFPDRFSARQFPNYSSELNVNALLLGDSALYLCASSQEDNGVPYQETQYFGPGTRLLVL.

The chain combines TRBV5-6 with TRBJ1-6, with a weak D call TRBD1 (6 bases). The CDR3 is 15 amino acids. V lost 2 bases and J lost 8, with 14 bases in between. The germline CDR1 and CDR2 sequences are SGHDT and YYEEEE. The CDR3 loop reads CASSFVGRGDSPLHF. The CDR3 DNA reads TGTGCCAGCAGCTTTGTTGGCAGGGGTGATTCACCCCTCCACTTT.